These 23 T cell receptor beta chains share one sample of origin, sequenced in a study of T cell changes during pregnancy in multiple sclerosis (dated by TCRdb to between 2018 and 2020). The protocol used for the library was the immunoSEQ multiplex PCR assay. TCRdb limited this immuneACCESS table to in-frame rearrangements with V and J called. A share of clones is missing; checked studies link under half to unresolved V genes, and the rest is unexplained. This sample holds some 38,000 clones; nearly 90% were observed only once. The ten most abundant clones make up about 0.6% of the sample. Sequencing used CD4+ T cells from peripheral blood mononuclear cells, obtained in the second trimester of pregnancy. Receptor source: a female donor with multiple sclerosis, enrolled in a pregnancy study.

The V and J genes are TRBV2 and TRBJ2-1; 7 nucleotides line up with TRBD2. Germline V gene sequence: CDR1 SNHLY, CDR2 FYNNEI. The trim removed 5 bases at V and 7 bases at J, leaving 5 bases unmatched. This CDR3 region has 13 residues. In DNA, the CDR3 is TGTGCCAGCAGTCGGGAGGTTGGGAATGAGCAGTTCTTC. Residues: CASSREVGNEQFF.

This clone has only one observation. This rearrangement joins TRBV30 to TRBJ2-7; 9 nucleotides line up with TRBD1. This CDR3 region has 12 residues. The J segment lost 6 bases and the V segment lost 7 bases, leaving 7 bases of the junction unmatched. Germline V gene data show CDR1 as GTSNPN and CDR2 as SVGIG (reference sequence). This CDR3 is CASGTGNSEQYF. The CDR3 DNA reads TGTGCCTCCGGGACAGGGAACAGCGAGCAGTACTTC.

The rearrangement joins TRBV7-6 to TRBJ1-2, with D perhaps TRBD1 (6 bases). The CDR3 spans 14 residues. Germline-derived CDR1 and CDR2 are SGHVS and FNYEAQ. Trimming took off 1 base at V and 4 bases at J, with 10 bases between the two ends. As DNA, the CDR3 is TGTGCCAGCAGCTTAGACTCAGGGGCCTATGGCTACACCTTC. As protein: CASSLDSGAYGYTF.

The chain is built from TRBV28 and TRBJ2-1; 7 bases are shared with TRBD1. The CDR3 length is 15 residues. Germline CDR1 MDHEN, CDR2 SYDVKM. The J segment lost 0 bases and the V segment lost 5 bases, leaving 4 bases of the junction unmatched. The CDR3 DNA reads TGTGCCAGCAGTCCGACAGGGTCCTCCTACAATGAGCAGTTCTTC. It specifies CASSPTGSSYNEQFF.

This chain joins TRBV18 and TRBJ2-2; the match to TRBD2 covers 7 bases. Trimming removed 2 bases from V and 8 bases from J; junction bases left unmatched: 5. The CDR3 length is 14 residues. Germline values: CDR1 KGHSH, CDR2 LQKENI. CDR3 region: CASSPMAGAGELFF. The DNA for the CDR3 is TGTGCCAGCTCACCAATGGCGGGAGCTGGGGAGCTGTTTTTT.

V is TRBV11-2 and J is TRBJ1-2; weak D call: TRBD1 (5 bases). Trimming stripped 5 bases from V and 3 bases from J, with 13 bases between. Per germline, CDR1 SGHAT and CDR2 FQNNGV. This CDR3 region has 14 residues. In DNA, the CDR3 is TGTGCCAGCAGCCCGGGGGAGTTCGACTATGGCTACACCTTC. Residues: CASSPGEFDYGYTF.

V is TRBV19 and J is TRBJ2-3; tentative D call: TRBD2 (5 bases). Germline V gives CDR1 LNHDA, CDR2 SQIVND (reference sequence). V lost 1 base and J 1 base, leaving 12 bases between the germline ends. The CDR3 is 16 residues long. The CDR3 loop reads CASSIGGSFGTDTQYF. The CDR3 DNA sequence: TGTGCCAGTAGTATAGGCGGGTCATTCGGCACAGATACGCAGTATTTT. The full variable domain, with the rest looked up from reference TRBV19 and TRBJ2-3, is DGGITQSPKYLFRKEGQNVTLSCEQNLNHDAMYWYRQDPGQGLRLIYYSQIVNDFQKGDIAEGYSVSREKKESFPLTVTSAQKNPTAFYLCASSIGGSFGTDTQYFGPGTRLTVL.

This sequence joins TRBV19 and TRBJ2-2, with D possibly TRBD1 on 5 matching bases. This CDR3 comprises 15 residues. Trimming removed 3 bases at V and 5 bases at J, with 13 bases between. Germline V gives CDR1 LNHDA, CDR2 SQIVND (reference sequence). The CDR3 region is CASSIGDRMTGELFF. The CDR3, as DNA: TGTGCCAGTAGTATTGGTGACAGAATGACCGGGGAGCTGTTTTTT.

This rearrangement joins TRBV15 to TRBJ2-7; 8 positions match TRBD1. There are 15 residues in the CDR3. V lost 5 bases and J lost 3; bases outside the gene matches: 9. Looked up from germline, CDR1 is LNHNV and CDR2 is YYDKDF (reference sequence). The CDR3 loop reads CATSSPGTGLYEQYF. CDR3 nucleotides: TGTGCCACCAGCTCTCCCGGGACAGGACTCTACGAGCAGTACTTC.

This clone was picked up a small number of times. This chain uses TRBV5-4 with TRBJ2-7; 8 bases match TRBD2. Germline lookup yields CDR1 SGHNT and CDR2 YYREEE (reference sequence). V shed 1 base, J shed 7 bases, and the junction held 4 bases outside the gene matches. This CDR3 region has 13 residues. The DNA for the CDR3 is TGTGCCAGCAGCTTGCCGGGAGGGAGGGAGCAGTACTTC. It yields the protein CASSLPGGREQYF. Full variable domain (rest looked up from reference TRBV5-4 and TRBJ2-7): ETGVTQSPTHLIKTRGQQVTLRCSSQSGHNTVSWYQQALGQGPQFIFQYYREEENGRGNFPPRFSGLQFPNYSSELNVNALELDDSALYLCASSLPGGREQYFGPGTRLTVT.

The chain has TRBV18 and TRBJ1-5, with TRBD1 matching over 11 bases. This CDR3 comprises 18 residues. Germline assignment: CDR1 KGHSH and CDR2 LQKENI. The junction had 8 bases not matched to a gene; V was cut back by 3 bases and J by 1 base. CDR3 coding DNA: TGTGCCAGCTCACCCAGGAAAGGACAGGGGGCCAGCAATCAGCCCCAGCATTTT. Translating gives CASSPRKGQGASNQPQHF.

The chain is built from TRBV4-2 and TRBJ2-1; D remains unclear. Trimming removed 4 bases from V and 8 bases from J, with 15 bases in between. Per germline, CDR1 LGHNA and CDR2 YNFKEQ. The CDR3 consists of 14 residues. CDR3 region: CASSPAARSDEQFF. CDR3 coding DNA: TGTGCCAGCAGCCCTGCCGCAAGGAGCGATGAGCAGTTCTTC.

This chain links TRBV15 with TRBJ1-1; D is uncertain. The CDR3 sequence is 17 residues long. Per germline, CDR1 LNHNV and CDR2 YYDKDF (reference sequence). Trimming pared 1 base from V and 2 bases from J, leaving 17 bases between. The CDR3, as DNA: TGTGCCACCAGCAGAGTTAGAACCCTACAGAGTAACACTGAAGCTTTCTTT. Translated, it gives CATSRVRTLQSNTEAFF. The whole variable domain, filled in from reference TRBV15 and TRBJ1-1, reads DAMVIQNPRYQVTQFGKPVTLSCSQTLNHNVMYWYQQKSSQAPKLLFHYYDKDFNNEADTPDNFQSRRPNTSFCFLDIRSPGLGDTAMYLCATSRVRTLQSNTEAFFGQGTRLTVV.

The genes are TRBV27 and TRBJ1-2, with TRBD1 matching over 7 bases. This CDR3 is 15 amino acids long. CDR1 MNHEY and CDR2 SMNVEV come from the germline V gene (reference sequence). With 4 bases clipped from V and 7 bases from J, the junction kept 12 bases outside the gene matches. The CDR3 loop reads CASSSSVTGVRGYTF. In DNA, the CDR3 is TGTGCCAGCAGTTCTTCCGTAACAGGGGTTCGTGGCTACACCTTC.

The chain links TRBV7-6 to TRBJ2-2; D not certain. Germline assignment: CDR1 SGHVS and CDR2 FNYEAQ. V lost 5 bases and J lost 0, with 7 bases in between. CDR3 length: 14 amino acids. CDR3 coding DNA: TGTGCCAGCAGCCTCGGAGCGAACACCGGGGAGCTGTTTTTT. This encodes CASSLGANTGELFF.

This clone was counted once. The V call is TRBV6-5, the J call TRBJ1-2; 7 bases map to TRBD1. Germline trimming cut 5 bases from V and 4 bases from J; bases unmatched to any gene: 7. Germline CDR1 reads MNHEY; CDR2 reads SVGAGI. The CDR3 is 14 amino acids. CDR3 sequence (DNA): TGTGCCAGCAGTCTAGGGGGCGGTAGCTATGGCTACACCTTC. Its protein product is CASSLGGGSYGYTF.

The CDR3: CASSPGQGFDEQYF. CDR3 sequence (DNA): TGTGCCAGCAGCCCGGGACAGGGGTTCGACGAGCAGTACTTC. The chain couples TRBV7-9 to TRBJ2-7, with 10 bases matching TRBD1. The length of the CDR3 is 14 residues. Germline lookup yields CDR1 SEHNR and CDR2 FQNEAQ (reference sequence). The junction had 6 bases not matched to a gene; V was cut back by 5 bases and J by 5 bases. The complete variable domain, with remaining parts taken from reference TRBV7-9 and TRBJ2-7, reads DTGVSQNPRHKITKRGQNVTFRCDPISEHNRLYWYRQTLGQGPEFLTYFQNEAQLEKSRLLSDRFSAERPKGSFSTLEIQRTEQGDSAMYLCASSPGQGFDEQYFGPGTRLTVT.

The CDR3 protein is CASSIYRRAGIASYNEQFF. CDR3 DNA: TGTGCCAGTAGTATATACCGCCGAGCGGGAATAGCTTCTTACAATGAGCAGTTCTTC. The rearrangement links TRBV19 to TRBJ2-1, with 7 bases fitting TRBD2. This CDR3 region has 19 residues. V dropped 2 bases and J dropped 4; count of bases not matched to a gene: 17. From germline, CDR1 is LNHDA and CDR2 SQIVND (reference sequence).

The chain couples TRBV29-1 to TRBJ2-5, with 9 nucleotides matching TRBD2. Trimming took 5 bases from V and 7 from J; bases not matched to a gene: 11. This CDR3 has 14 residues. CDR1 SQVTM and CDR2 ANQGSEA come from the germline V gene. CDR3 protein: CSVQAGGLVGTQYF. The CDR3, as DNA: TGCAGCGTTCAAGCGGGAGGCCTCGTTGGGACCCAGTACTTC.

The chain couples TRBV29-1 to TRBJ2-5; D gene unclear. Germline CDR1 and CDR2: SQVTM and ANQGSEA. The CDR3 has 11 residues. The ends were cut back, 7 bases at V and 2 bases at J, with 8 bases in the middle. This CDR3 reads CSAYLQETQYF. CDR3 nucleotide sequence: TGCAGCGCGTATTTACAAGAGACCCAGTACTTC.

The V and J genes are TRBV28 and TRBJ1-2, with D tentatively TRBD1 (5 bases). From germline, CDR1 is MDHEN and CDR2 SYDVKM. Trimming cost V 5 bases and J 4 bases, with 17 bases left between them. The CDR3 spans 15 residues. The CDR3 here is CASSGPQGNLYGYTF. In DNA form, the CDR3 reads TGTGCCAGCAGTGGGCCCCAGGGCAATCTCTATGGCTACACCTTC.

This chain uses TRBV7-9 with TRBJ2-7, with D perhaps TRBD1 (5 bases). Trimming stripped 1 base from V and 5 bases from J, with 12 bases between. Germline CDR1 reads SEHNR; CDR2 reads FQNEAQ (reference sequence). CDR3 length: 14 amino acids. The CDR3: CASSLVPGYHEQYF. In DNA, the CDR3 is TGTGCCAGCAGCTTAGTGCCAGGGTACCACGAGCAGTACTTC.

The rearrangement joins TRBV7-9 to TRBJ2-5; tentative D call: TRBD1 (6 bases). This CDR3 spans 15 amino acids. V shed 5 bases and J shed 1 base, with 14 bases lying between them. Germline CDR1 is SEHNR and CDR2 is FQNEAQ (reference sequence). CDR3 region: CASSLPQGRQETQYF. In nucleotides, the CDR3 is TGTGCCAGCAGCCTTCCACAGGGCCGCCAAGAGACCCAGTACTTC. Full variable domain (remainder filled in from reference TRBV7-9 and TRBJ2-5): DTGVSQNPRHKITKRGQNVTFRCDPISEHNRLYWYRQTLGQGPEFLTYFQNEAQLEKSRLLSDRFSAERPKGSFSTLEIQRTEQGDSAMYLCASSLPQGRQETQYFGPGTRLLVL.